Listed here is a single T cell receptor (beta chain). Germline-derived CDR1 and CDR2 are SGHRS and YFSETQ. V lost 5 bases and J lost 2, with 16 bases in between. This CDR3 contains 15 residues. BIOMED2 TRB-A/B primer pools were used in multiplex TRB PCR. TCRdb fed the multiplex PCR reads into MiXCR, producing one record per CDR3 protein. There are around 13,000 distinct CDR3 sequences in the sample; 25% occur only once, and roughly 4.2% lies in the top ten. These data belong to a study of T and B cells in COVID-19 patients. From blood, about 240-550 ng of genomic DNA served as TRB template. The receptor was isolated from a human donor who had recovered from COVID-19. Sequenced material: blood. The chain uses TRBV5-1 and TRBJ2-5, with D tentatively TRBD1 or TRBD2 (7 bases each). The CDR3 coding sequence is TGCGCCAGCAGAGCGACAGGGCGGGGGCAAGAGACCCAGTACTTC. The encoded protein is CASRATGRGQETQYF.